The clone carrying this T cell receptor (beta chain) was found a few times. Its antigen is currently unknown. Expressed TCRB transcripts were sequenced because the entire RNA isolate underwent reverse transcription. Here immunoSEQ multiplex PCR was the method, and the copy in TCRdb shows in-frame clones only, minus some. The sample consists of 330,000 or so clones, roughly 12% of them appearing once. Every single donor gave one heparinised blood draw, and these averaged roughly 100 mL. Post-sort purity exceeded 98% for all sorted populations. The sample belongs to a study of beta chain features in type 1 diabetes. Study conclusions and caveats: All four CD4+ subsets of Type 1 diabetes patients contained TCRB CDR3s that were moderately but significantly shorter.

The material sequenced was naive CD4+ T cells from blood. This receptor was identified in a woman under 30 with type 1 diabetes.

CDR3 bases: TGTGCCAGCTCACCTCTACAGGAAAACGAGCAGTACTTC. Its protein is CASSPLQENEQYF. The gene calls are TRBV18 and TRBJ2-7; TRBD1 is a possible D gene (5 bases). This CDR3 has 13 residues. Germline V gives CDR1 KGHSH, CDR2 LQKENI. Trimming shortened V by 3 bases and J by 5 bases, and 11 bases separated the two germline ends.